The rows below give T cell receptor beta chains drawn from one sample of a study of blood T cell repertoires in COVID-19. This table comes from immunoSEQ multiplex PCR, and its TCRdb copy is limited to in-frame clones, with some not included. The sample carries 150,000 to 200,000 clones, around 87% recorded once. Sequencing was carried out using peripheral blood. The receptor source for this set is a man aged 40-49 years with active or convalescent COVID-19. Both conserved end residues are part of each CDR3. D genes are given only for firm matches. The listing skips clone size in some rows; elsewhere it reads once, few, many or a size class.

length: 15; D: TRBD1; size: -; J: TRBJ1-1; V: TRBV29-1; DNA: TGCAGCGTACAAAACCCCCGGACAGGGGGGACTGAAGCTTTCTTT; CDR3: CSVQNPRTGGTEAFF
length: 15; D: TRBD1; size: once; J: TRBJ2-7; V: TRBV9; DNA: TGTGCCAGCAGCGTAGCAAGGACAGGGAGTTCCGAGCAGTACTTC; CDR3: CASSVARTGSSEQYF
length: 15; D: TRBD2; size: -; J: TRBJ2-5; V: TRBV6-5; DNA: TGTGCCAGCAGTTCGCCTCGGACTAGCGGGGAGACCCAGTACTTC; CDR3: CASSSPRTSGETQYF
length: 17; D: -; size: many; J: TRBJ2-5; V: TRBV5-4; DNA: TGTGCCAGCAGCTTGGTAGCCCGCGGGACCTCCCAAGAGACCCAGTACTTC; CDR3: CASSLVARGTSQETQYF
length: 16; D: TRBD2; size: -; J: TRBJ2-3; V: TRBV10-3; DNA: TGTGCCATCAGTGAGCTAGCGGGGGGCCGCACAGATACGCAGTATTTT; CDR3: CAISELAGGRTDTQYF
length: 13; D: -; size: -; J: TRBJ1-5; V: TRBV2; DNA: TGTGCCAGCAGTGATTTGGCCAATCAGCCCCAGCATTTT; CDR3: CASSDLANQPQHF
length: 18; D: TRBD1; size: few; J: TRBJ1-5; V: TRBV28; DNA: TGTGCCAGCAGTTTATACCCTGTCCCGGGACAGGGGAATCAGCCCCAGCATTTT; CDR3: CASSLYPVPGQGNQPQHF
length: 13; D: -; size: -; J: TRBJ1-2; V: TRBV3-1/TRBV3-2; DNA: TGTGCCAGCACCGGGGTGGATTTCTATGGCTACACCTTC; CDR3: CASTGVDFYGYTF
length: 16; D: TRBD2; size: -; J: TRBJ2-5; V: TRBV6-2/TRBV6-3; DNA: TGTGCCAGCAGTCGCGGAGGAATAGCGGGACTAGAGACCCAGTACTTC; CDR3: CASSRGGIAGLETQYF
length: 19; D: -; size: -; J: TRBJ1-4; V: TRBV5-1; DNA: TGCGCCAGCAGCTTGGAACCCCCTACCCCCAGGGGTTTTTACGAAAAACTGTTTTTT; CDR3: CASSLEPPTPRGFYEKLFF
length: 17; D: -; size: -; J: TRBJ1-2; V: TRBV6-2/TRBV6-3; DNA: TGTGCCAGCAGCCCCGGGGTAAGACGTGTCCAGAGCTATGGCTACACCTTC; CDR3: CASSPGVRRVQSYGYTF
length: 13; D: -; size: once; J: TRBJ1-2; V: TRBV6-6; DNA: TGTGCCAGCAGTATCACCCAGGGGAATGGCTACACCTTC; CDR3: CASSITQGNGYTF